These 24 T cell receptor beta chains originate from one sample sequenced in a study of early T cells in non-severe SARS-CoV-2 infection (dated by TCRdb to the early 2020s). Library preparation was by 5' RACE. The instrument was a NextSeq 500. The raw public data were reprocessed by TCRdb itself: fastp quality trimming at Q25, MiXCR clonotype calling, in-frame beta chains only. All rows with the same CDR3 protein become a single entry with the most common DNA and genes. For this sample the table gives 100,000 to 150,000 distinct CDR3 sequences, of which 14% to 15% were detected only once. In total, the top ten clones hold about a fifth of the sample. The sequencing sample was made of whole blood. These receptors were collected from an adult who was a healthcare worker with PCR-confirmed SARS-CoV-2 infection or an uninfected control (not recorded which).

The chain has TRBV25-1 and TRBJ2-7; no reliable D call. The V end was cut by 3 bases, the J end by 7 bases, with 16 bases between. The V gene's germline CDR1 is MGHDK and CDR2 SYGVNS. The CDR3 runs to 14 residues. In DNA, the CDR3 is TGTGCCAGCAGTGACACCGGCCGATTAGCAGAGCAGTACTTC. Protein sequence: CASSDTGRLAEQYF.

The CDR3 loop reads CSARNGREQFF. The CDR3, as DNA: TGCAGTGCTAGGAATGGGCGGGAGCAGTTCTTC. The chain has TRBV20-1 and TRBJ2-1, with D uncertain. The V gene lost 3 bases and the J gene lost 10 bases, with 10 bases spanning the gap. This CDR3 has 11 residues. The germline V gene has CDR1 DFQATT and CDR2 SNEGSKA (reference sequence).

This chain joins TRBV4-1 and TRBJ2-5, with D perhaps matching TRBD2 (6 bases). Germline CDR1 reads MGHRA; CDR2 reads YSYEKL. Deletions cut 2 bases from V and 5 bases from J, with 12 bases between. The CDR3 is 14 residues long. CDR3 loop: CASSQLGLVETQYF. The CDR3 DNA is TGCGCCAGCAGCCAATTGGGACTGGTGGAGACCCAGTACTTC.

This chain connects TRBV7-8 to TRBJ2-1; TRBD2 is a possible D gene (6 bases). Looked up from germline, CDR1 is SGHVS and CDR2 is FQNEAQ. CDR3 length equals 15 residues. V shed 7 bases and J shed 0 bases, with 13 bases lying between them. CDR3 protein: CASTQRLGSYNEQFF. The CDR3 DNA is TGTGCCAGCACCCAAAGACTAGGCTCCTACAATGAGCAGTTCTTC.

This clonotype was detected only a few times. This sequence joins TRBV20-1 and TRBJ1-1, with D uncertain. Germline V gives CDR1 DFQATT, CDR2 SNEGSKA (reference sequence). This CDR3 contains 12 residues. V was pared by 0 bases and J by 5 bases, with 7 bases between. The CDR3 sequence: CSARDGRTEAFF. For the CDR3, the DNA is TGCAGTGCTAGAGATGGGAGGACTGAAGCTTTCTTT.

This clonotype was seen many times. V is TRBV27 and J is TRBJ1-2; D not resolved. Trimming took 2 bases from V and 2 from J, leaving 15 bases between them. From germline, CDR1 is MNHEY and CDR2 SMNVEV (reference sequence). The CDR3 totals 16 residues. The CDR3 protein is CASSLSSGRSNYGYTF. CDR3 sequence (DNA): TGTGCCAGCAGTTTAAGCTCCGGAAGGTCCAACTATGGCTACACCTTC.

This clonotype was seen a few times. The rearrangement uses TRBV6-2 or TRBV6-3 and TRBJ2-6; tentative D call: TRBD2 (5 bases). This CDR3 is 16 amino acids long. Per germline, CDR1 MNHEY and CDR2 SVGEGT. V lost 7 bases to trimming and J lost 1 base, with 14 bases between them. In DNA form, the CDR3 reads TGTGCCAGCATCGAGGGATTTGGTTCTGGGGCCAACGTCCTGACTTTC. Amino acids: CASIEGFGSGANVLTF.

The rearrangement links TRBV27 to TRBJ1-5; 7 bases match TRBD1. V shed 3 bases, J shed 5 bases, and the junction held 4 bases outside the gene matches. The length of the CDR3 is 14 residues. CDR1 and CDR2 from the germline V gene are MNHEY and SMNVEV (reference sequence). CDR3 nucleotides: TGTGCCAGCAGTTTGCGGGACAGATATCAGCCCCAGCATTTT. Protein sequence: CASSLRDRYQPQHF.

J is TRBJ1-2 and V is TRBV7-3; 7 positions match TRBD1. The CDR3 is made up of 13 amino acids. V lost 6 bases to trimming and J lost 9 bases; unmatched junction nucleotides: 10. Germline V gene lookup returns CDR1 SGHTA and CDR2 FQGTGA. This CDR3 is CASRATGQDRYTF. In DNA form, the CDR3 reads TGTGCCAGCAGGGCGACAGGGCAGGATCGCTACACCTTC.

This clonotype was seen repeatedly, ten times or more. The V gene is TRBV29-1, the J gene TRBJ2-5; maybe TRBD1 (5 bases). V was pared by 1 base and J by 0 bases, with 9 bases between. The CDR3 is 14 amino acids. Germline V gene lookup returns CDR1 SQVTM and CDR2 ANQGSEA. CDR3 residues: CSVEGRVDQETQYF. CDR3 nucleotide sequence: TGCAGCGTTGAAGGCAGGGTGGACCAAGAGACCCAGTACTTC.

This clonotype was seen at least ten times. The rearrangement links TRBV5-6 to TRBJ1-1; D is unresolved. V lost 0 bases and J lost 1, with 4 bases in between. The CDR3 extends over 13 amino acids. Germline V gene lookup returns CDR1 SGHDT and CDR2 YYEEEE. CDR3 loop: CASSLGTNTEAFF. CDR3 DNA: TGTGCCAGCAGCTTGGGTACGAACACTGAAGCTTTCTTT.

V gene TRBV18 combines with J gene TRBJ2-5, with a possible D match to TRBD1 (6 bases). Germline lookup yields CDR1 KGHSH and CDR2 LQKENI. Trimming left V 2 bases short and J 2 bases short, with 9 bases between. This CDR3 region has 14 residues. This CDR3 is CASSPTTGQETQYF. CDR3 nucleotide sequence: TGTGCCAGCTCACCAACCACAGGGCAAGAGACCCAGTACTTC.

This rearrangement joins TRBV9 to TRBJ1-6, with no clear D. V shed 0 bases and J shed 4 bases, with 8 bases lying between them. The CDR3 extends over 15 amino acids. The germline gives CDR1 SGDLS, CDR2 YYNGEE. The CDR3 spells CASSVEAEYNSPLHF. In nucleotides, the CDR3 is TGTGCCAGCAGCGTAGAGGCAGAATATAATTCACCCCTCCACTTT.

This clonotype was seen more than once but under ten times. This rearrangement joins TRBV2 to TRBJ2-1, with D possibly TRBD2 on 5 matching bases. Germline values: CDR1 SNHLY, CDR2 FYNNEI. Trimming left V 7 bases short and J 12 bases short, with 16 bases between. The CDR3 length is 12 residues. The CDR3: CASTKINEGQFF. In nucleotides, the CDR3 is TGTGCCAGCACTAAGATAAACGAGGGGCAGTTCTTC.

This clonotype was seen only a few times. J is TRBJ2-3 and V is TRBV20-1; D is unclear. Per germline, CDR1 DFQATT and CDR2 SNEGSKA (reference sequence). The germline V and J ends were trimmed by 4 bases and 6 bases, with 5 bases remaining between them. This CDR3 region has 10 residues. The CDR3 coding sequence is TGCAGTGCTATATTGGATACGCAGTATTTT. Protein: CSAILDTQYF.

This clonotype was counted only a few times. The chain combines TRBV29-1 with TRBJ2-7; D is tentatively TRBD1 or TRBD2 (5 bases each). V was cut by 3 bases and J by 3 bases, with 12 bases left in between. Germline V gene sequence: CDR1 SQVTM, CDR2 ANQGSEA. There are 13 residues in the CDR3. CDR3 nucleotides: TGCAGCGTTGAGGGGGACCACTTCTACGAGCAGTACTTC. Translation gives CSVEGDHFYEQYF.

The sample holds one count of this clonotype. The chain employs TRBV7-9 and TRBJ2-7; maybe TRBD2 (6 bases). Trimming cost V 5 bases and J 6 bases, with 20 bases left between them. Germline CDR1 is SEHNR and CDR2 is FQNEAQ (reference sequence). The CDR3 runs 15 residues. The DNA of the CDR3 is TGTGCCAGCAGCCCCCTAGGAGGGGCGGCGGGCGAGCAGTACTTC. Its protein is CASSPLGGAAGEQYF.

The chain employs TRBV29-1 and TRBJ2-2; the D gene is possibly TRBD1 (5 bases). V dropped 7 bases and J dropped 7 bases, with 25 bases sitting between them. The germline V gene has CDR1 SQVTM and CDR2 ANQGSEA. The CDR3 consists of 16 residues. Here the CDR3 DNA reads TGCAGCGCACGTACCACAGGTTCCAATTATATCGGGGAGCTGTTTTTT. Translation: CSARTTGSNYIGELFF.

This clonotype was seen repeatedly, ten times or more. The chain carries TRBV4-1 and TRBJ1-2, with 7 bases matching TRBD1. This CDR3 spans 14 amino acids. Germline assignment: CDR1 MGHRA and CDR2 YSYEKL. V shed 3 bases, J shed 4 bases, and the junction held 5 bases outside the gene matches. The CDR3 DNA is TGCGCCAGCAGCCAGGCCGACAGGGCCTATGGCTACACCTTC. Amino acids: CASSQADRAYGYTF.

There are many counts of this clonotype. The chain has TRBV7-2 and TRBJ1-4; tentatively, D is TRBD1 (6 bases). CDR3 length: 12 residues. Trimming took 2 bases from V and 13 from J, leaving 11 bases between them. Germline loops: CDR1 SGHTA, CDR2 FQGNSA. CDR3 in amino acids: CASSLRAGALFF. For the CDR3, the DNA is TGTGCCAGCAGCTTAAGAGCGGGGGCACTGTTTTTT.

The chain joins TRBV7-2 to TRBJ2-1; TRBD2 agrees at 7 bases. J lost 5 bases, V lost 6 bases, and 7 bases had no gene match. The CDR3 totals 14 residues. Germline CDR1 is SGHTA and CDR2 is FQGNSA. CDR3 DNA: TGTGCCAGCAGTTGGCTAGCGGTTAACAATGAGCAGTTCTTC. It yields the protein CASSWLAVNNEQFF.

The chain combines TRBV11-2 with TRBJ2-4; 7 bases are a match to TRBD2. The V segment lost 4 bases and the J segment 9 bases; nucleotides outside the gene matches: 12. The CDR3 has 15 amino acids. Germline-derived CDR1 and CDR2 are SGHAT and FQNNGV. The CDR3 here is CASSSNGQRGGIQYF. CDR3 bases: TGTGCCAGCAGCTCTAACGGGCAGCGCGGGGGCATTCAGTACTTC.

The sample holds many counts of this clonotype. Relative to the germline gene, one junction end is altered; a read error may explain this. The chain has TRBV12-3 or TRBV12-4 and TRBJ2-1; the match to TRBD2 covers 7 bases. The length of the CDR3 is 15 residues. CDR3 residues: CASSLGRGSYNEQFF. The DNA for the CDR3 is TGTGCCAGCAGCTTAGGGAGGGGTTCCTACAATGAGCAGTTCTTC.

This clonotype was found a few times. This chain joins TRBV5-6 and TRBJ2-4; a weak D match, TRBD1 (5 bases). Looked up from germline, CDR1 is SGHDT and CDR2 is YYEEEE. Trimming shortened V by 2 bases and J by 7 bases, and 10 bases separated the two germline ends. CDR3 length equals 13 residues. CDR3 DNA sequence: TGTGCCAGCAGCTTTAGGGGTTGGAACATTCAGTACTTC. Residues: CASSFRGWNIQYF.